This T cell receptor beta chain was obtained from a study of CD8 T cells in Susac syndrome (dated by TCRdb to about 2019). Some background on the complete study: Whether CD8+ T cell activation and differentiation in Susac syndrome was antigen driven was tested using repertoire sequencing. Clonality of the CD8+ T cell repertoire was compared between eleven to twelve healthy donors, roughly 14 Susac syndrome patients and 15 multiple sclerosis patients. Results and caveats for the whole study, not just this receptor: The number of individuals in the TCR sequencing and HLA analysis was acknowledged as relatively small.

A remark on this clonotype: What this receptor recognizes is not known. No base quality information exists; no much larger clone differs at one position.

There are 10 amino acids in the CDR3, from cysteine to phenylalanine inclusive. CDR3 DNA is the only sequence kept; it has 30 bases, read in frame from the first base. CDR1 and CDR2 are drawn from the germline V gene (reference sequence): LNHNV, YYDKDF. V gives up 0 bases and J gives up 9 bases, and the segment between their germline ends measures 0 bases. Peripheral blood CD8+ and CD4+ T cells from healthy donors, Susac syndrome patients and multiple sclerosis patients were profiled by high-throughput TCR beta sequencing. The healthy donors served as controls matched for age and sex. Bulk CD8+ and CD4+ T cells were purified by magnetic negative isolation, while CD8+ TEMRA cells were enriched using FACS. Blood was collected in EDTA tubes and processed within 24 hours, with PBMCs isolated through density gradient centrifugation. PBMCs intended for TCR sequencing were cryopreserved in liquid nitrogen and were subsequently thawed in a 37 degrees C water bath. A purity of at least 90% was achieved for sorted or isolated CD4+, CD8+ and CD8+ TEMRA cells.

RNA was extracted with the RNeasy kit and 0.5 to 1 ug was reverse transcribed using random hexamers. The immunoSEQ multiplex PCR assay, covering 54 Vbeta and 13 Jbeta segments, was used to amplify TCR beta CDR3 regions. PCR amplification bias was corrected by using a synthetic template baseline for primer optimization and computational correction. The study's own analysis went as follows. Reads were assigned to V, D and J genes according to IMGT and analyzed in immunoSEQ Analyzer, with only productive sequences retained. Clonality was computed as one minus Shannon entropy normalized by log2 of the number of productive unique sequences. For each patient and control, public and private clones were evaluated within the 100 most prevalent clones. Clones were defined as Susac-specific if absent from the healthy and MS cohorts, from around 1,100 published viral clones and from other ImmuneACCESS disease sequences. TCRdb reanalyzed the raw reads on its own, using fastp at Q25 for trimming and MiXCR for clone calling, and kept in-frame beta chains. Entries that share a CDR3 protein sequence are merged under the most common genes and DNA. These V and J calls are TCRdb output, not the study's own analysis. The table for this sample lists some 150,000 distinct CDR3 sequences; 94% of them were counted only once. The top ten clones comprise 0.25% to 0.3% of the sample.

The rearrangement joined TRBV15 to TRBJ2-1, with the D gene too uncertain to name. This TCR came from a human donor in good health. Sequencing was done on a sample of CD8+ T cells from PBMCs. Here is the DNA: TGTGCCACCAGCAGAGATGAGCAGTTCTTC. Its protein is CATSRDEQFF.